This T cell receptor beta chain was identified during a study of cytomegalovirus exposure and HLA in healthy donors (dated by TCRdb to 2017 to 2019). About the study as a whole: In an earlier analysis of fewer than 750 of the donors, 276 Gb of sequence data and 120 million or so unique TCR beta sequences from about 190 million T cells were reported. Donor age, sex, ethnicity and CMV serostatus were compiled alongside the repertoire data. On average, approximately 250,000 unique TCR beta nucleotide sequences were sequenced per donor among a few hundred genotyped donors of the cohort, with around 19% of those sequences being non-productive. The genetic ancestry cluster associated with self-reported Caucasian donors included approximately 85% of the roughly 380 genotyped donors. An early release covering 500 to 750 HLA-typed donors comprised approximately 300 gigabases of sequencing data and 85 million to 100 million unique TCR sequences. Both class I and class II loci were covered by HLA typing, at four-digit resolution. Genome-wide SNP genotypes for about 60% of the roughly 670 donors were used in a later genetic analysis, which treated that subset as a discovery cohort. Rather than using new phenotypic data, the later analysis identified candidate immune exposures from TCR beta sequences and from how often those sequences occurred across donors. Typing coverage differed by locus: A, B, C, DRB1 and DQB1 were typed in about 629-640 donors, DQA1 in roughly 500, DPA1 in approximately 600, and DPB1 in about 450. Roughly 5 DR-DQ haplotypes were treated as single units for association and clustering because of strong linkage in the cohort. In a later analysis, previously published TCR beta repertoires from 600 to 850 donors were re-analyzed and high-resolution HLA genotyping was added so that TCR occurrence patterns could be studied. The study aimed to test whether signatures of past pathogen exposure could be identified by cataloging public T cell receptors. Along with the roughly 670-subject first cohort, a separate validation cohort of about 110 different subjects was used. The T cell repertoires of 666 subjects were profiled by immunosequencing and related to cytomegalovirus serostatus. To predict cytomegalovirus infection status, the study combined high-throughput TCR immunosequencing, statistical association of individual TCRs with disease status, and machine learning. An earlier analysis of 587 of the donors applied high-throughput TCR beta sequencing to assess whether each TCR beta V gene segment acted as functional or pseudogenic. All discovery cohort repertoires had been generated using a single sequencing platform.

The cohort comprised 550 to 700 healthy bone marrow donors. At the time of sampling, every cohort member was nominally healthy, though immune exposures that went unrecorded were likely present. The donor was CMV seropositive and belonged to the group of 250 to 300 seropositive cohort members. Every donor gave a peripheral blood sample, and the peripheral blood mononuclear cells from that sample were used for TCR beta sequencing. The Qiagen DNeasy Blood Extraction Kit was used to extract genomic DNA from the blood cell samples. The CDR3 has 17 amino acids, counting the end cysteine and phenylalanine. Only the CDR3 region is kept as DNA, spanning 51 bases read in frame from base 1. From V the trimming removes 0 bases and from J it removes 4 bases, while the gene matches leave 6 bases of the junction unaccounted for. The germline V gene encodes CDR1 SGHDN and CDR2 FVKESK. What the authors observed across the whole study: The authors suggested that the approach could potentially be extended to other disease states and immunological phenotypes. A further reported finding was that TCR beta sequences accurately predicted the HLA-A and HLA-B alleles for most subjects in the first cohort. In vitro tests confirmed that a few of the cytomegalovirus-associated TCR beta chains recognize cytomegalovirus antigens. A later analysis associated roughly 17,000 TCR beta sequences with specific HLA alleles at a false discovery rate of 0.05. Because some donors lacked HLA typing at each locus, the association tests relied only on the typed subset. In the study, some 160 TCR beta chains were listed as associated with cytomegalovirus. The cohort was sequenced for TCR beta chains only, and without alpha or paired-chain data the features that could be detected were limited. When HLA alleles, especially DR and DQ, strongly co-occurred, attributing TCR associations to individual alleles was difficult. The classifier was reported to diagnose cytomegalovirus status with high specificity and sensitivity in both the original and validation cohorts. Compared with the roughly 710-donor mean, donors in an Asian-associated ancestry cluster had fewer N-insertions in productive TCRs, according to a later genetic analysis. In a later analysis, the rate of TCR association differed among HLA loci, with DRB1 alleles having the most associated TCRs and HLA-C alleles having the fewest. The presence/absence analyses assumed that sequencing depth was roughly uniform across donors, and that assumption may not be true. The 87-base-pair reads could not distinguish some IMGT-functional V segments, including TRBV6-2 and TRBV6-3, so those segments were excluded. A later analysis found that HLA-associated TCR beta chains were more clonally expanded and had lower generation probabilities than equally common non-associated chains. Most TCR sequences were observed very rarely across donors, whereas some public TCRs were present in many individuals. V-gene and J-gene trimming of TCR beta chains was associated with a missense DCLRE1C variant in a later genetic analysis, and the association was replicated in an independent cohort. A later analysis found that most CMV-associated TCR beta chains appeared HLA-restricted, with HLA associations seemingly driven largely by CMV exposure. A cluster of highly shared sequence variants was judged likely to represent a technical artifact of the sequencing pipeline. Several of the top co-occurrence clusters appeared to be linked to parvovirus B19, influenza, CMV and Epstein-Barr virus, according to a later analysis. CMV serostatus was the only immune exposure information available for the cohort. Correlated functional status among segregating V segments might be attributable to linkage disequilibrium, but an unknown experimental factor could not be ruled out. Because counts were too low, about 18 rarely observed V segments, including chromosome 9 orphons, were excluded from the earlier analysis of 500 to 700 of the donors. In an earlier analysis of approximately 600 of the donors, most TCR beta V segments were observed in productive rearrangements about 90% or about 30% of the time, broadly matching IMGT annotations.

Remarks on this clone: Its antigen has not been determined. Base qualities are missing; no much larger clone stands one base away.

Libraries were prepared through the immunoSEQ multiplex PCR assay. For the multiplex PCR, a mixture combining 60 forward primers for TCR Vbeta segments and 13 reverse primers for TCR Jbeta segments was used. A multiplex PCR assay on genomic DNA amplified the CDR3 region of rearranged TCR beta genes. The Illumina HiSeq System was used to sequence the amplified TCR beta libraries as 87-base-pair reads. For the original study's pipeline: A later analysis tallied some 79 million unique TCR beta chains across the 650 to 750 repertoires, and roughly 11 million of those chains were shared by two or more donors. Raw reads were error-corrected and collapsed into unique sequences by a nearest-neighbor algorithm in which closely related sequences were merged to remove PCR and sequencing errors. V, D and J gene segments were assigned by aligning CDR3 sequences to IMGT reference sequences. Each retained sequence needed at least a six-nucleotide match to both a V gene segment and a J gene segment. Rearrangements were called productive when the CDR3 lacked stop codons and stayed in frame with V and J; all others were non-productive. CDR3 was defined according to IMGT convention as the region running from the second conserved V-encoded cysteine to the conserved J-encoded phenylalanine. The earlier analysis of some 540 of the donors excluded any sequence lacking an unambiguous match to a single V gene segment. An earlier analysis of fewer than 750 of the donors classified V segments as functional when productive rearrangements were above 56.7% and as segregating when the standard deviation between donors was above 5%. To diagnose cytomegalovirus status from the catalog of TCR beta chain sequences, a statistical classification framework was built. V and J gene assignment, in a later analysis, came from comparing TCR nucleotide sequences with IMGT/GENE-DB human TR gene sequences. The TCRdist pipeline was used in a later analysis to assign CDR3 sequences and most-parsimonious VDJ recombination scenarios. In a later analysis, each TCR beta chain was defined by its CDR3 amino acid sequence together with its V-gene family, and reads without a unique V-gene family were excluded. To address suspected cross-contamination and a sequencing artifact, a later analysis removed around 590 highly shared, low-generation-probability nucleotide sequences. A later analysis calculated a clonal expansion index for each public chain from normalized within-repertoire ranks of inferred template counts. In a later analysis, generation probabilities were computed with a VDJ recombination model fitted to out-of-frame rearrangements, and the resulting probabilities were checked against IGoR. In a later analysis, TCR-TCR, TCR-HLA and TCR-CMV co-occurrence was scored with hypergeometric tests, and a repertoire-size bias correction was applied to TCR pairs. A later analysis estimated false discovery rates by permuting HLA or CMV assignments 20 times. In a later analysis, co-occurring TCRs were grouped using DBSCAN, with TCRdist sequence similarity added in when clustering inside HLA-allele-positive subsets. Repertoires with fewer than 30,000 or more than 120,000 public chains were left out of co-occurrence clustering, as were a few repertoires with anomalous nucleotide sharing. The table comes from immuneACCESS by way of TCRdb, which keeps in-frame sequences with V and J called. Part of the clones is missing from these tables; in studies checked, under half for an unresolved V gene and the rest for unknown reasons. V, J and clone size are taken as reported in that table, and D and trimming were inferred from the DNA itself. This sample is represented by 110,000 to 150,000 clones; around two thirds of them were singletons. The top ten clonotypes cover about 4.3% of the sample.

The receptor was derived from a man in his late teens or twenties in good health and CMV-seropositive. Sequenced input: PBMCs. Recombination connected TRBV14 to TRBJ1-6, with 7 bases matching TRBD1. This receptor has the CDR3 CASSQEDRLQYNSPLHF. The DNA sequence follows: TGTGCCAGCAGCCAAGAGGACAGGTTACAATATAATTCACCCCTCCACTTT.